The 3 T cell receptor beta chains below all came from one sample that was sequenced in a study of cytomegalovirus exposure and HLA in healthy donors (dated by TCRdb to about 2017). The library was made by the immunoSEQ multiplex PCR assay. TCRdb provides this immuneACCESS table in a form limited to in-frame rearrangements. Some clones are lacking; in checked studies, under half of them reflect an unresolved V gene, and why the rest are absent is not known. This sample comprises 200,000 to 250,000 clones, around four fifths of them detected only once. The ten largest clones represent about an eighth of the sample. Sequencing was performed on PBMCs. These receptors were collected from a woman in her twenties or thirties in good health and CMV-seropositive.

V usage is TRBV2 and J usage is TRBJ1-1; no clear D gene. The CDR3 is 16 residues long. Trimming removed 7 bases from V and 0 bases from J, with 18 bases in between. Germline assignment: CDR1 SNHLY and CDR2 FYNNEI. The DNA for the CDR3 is TGTGCCAGCAACCCCGAAAGGAGGTTCATGAACACTGAAGCTTTCTTT. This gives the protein CASNPERRFMNTEAFF.

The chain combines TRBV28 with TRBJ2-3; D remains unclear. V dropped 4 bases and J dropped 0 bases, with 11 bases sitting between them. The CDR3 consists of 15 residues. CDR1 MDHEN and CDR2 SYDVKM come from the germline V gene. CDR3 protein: CASSSFDRSTDTQYF. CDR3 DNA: TGTGCCAGCAGTTCCTTCGACCGTAGCACAGATACGCAGTATTTT.

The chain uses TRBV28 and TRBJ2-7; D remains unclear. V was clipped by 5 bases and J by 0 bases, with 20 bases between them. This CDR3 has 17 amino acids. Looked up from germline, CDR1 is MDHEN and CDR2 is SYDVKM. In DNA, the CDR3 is TGTGCCAGCAGTCCCCCTCTGTTCCAGCGTAGCTCCTACGAGCAGTACTTC. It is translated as CASSPPLFQRSSYEQYF.